Listed here are 15 T cell receptor beta chains from one sample, sequenced in a study of type 1 and type 2 diabetes patients. Amplification started from genomic DNA. The TCR beta CDR3 region was amplified using 30 forward and 13 reverse primers. TCRdb called the multiplex PCR reads again in MiXCR, with one record for every CDR3 protein. The sample has about 290,000 distinct CDR3 sequences; approximately 45% are singletons. Specimen: peripheral blood mononuclear cells (PBMCs). The receptors originated from a man between 18 and 35 years old with type 2 diabetes.

The chain is built from TRBV19 and TRBJ1-1; TRBD1 might be the D (5 bases). The CDR3 runs 13 residues. V lost 7 bases, J lost 4 bases, and 13 bases lay in between. Germline V gene sequence: CDR1 LNHDA, CDR2 SQIVND (reference sequence). CDR3 DNA: TGTGCCAGTAATCGGGGGGACCTCACTGAAGCTTTCTTT. Protein: CASNRGDLTEAFF.

The V and J genes are TRBV12-3 or TRBV12-4 and TRBJ2-7; D possibly corresponds to TRBD1 (7 bases). The V end was cut by 7 bases, the J end by 6 bases, with 19 bases between. There are 14 residues in the CDR3. The CDR3 region is CASMGWRGRSEQYF. DNA of the CDR3: TGTGCCAGCATGGGTTGGAGGGGGCGAAGCGAGCAGTACTTC.

The V and J genes are TRBV7-8 and TRBJ1-5, with D possibly matching TRBD1 (5 bases). Germline V gene lookup returns CDR1 SGHVS and CDR2 FQNEAQ. V lost 9 bases to trimming and J lost 5 bases, with 17 bases between them. There are 14 residues in the CDR3. The CDR3, as DNA: TGTGCCAGTAGTAGAAAGACGGGGGATCAGCCCCAGCATTTT. It translates to CASSRKTGDQPQHF.

The V call is TRBV7-2, the J call TRBJ2-7; D possibly corresponds to TRBD1 (6 bases). This CDR3 comprises 14 residues. The germline gives CDR1 SGHTA, CDR2 FQGNSA. V was cut by 1 base and J by 2 bases, with 9 bases left in between. The CDR3 nucleotides read TGTGCCAGCAGCTTAGGACAGGTCACCTACGAGCAGTACTTC. It yields the protein CASSLGQVTYEQYF. Based on the CDR3 plus reference TRBV7-2 and TRBJ2-7, the full variable domain is GAGVSQSPSNKVTEKGKDVELRCDPISGHTALYWYRQSLGQGLEFLIYFQGNSAPDKSGLPSDRFSAERTGGSVSTLTIQRTQQEDSAVYLCASSLGQVTYEQYFGPGTRLTVT.

The chain links TRBV4-3 to TRBJ2-7; TRBD1 aligns across 7 bases. Unmatched junction bases numbered 2, after V lost 2 bases and J lost 4 bases. The CDR3 is 13 amino acids. In germline, CDR1 is LGHNA, CDR2 YSLEER. The CDR3 DNA reads as TGCGCCAGCAGCCAAAACAGGGGTTACGAGCAGTACTTC. This codes for CASSQNRGYEQYF.

This clonotype is medium-sized within its sample. CDR3: CASSLVNRLTGWNNYGYTF. In nucleotides, the CDR3 is TGCGCCAGCAGCTTGGTCAATCGTCTAACAGGTTGGAACAACTATGGCTACACCTTC. This chain connects TRBV5-1 to TRBJ1-2; D is perhaps TRBD1 (5 bases). Trimming removed 0 bases from V and 2 bases from J, with 23 bases in between. The germline V gene has CDR1 SGHRS and CDR2 YFSETQ. The length of the CDR3 is 19 residues.

This clonotype has just a few counts. The chain has TRBV12-5 and TRBJ2-7, with a tentative D call TRBD2 (5 bases). Trimming took off 1 base at V and 2 bases at J, with 9 bases between the two ends. The CDR3 contains 14 residues. The germline gives CDR1 LGHNT, CDR2 FRNRAP. The CDR3 region is CASGLDGNPYEQYF. The CDR3 region has the DNA TGTGCTAGTGGTTTGGACGGGAATCCCTACGAGCAGTACTTC.

A note on this clonotype: One base away lies a much larger clone, so this may be a sequencing read error. This chain connects TRBV25-1 to TRBJ2-5; D remains ambiguous. V was shortened by 3 bases and J by 3 bases, with 5 bases between the two germline ends. CDR1 MGHDK and CDR2 SYGVNS come from the germline V gene. This CDR3 spans 12 amino acids. In nucleotides, the CDR3 is TGTGCCAGCAGTGATACAAAAGAGACCCAGTACTTC. Translating gives CASSDTKETQYF.

The chain couples TRBV25-1 to TRBJ2-3; possibly TRBD1 for D (5 bases). This CDR3 region has 14 residues. V was pared by 6 bases and J by 3 bases, with 13 bases between. Germline assignment: CDR1 MGHDK and CDR2 SYGVNS. CDR3 coding DNA: TGTGCCAGCAGCACCCAGAGACAGACAGATACGCAGTATTTT. Amino acid sequence: CASSTQRQTDTQYF.

This clonotype has ten or more counts. This chain joins TRBV10-3 and TRBJ2-3, with D possibly being TRBD2 (5 bases). The germline V and J ends were trimmed by 6 bases and 3 bases, with 10 bases remaining between them. The CDR3 is made up of 13 amino acids. The germline gives CDR1 ENHRY, CDR2 SYGVKD. The CDR3 DNA is TGTGCCATCAGCCTTACGGGGACAGATACGCAGTATTTT. Protein sequence: CAISLTGTDTQYF.

This chain connects TRBV6-1 to TRBJ2-5, with no clear D. Germline V gene lookup returns CDR1 MNHNS and CDR2 SASEGT. The CDR3 is 14 amino acids. V lost 2 bases to trimming and J lost 2 bases, with 9 bases between them. The chain's CDR3 is CASSEPTLQETQYF. CDR3 in DNA: TGTGCCAGCAGTGAACCGACTCTTCAAGAGACCCAGTACTTC.

This chain uses TRBV4-3 with TRBJ2-3; D ambiguous. Deletions cut 2 bases from V and 0 bases from J, with 6 bases between. Germline V gives CDR1 LGHNA, CDR2 YSLEER. This CDR3 is 14 amino acids long. Here the CDR3 reads CASSQRVSTDTQYF. CDR3 DNA: TGCGCCAGCAGCCAAAGAGTAAGCACAGATACGCAGTATTTT.

As DNA, the CDR3 is TGCGCCAGCACAGGGTCCTACGAGCAGTACTTC. It codes for CASTGSYEQYF. This chain joins TRBV5-1 and TRBJ2-7, with D perhaps matching TRBD1 (5 bases). This CDR3 is 11 amino acids long. Germline-derived CDR1 and CDR2 are SGHRS and YFSETQ. Trimming pared 6 bases from V and 1 base from J, leaving 5 bases between.

This clonotype came up a few times. This sequence joins TRBV24-1 and TRBJ1-1, with D perhaps TRBD1 (6 bases). Looked up from germline, CDR1 is KGHDR and CDR2 is SFDVKD. The CDR3 extends over 15 amino acids. V lost 3 bases and J lost 1, with 11 bases in between. DNA for the CDR3: TGTGCCACCAGTGATGGGAGGGGGGCGAACACTGAAGCTTTCTTT. This encodes CATSDGRGANTEAFF.

This clonotype has at least ten counts. This chain uses TRBV2 with TRBJ1-6, with D uncertain. Germline-derived CDR1 and CDR2 are SNHLY and FYNNEI. V was pared by 6 bases and J by 9 bases, with 18 bases between. CDR3 length equals 15 residues. CDR3 nucleotide sequence: TGTGCCAGCAGGGGCAGCGGCACCTCTAGTTCACCCCTCCACTTT. It specifies CASRGSGTSSSPLHF.